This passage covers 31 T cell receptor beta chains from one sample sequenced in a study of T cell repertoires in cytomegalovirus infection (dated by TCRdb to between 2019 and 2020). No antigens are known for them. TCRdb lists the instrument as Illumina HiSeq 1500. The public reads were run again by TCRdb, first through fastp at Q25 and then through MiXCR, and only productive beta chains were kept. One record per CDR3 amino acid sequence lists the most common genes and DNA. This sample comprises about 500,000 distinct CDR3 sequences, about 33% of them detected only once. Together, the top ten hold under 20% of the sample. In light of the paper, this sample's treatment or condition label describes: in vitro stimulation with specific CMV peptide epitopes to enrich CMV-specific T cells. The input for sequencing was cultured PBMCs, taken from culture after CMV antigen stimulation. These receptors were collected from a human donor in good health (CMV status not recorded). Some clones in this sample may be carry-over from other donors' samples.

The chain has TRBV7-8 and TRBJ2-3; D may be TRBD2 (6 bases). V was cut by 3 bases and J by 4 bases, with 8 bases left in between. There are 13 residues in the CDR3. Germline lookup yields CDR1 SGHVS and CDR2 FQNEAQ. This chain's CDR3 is CASSFRLADTQYF. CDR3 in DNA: TGTGCCAGCAGCTTCCGACTAGCAGATACGCAGTATTTT.

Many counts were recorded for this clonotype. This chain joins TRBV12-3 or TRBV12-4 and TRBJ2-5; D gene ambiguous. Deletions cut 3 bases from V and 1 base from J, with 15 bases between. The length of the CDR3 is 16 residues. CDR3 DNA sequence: TGTGCCAGCAGTTTTTGGGGTGGGCCTGTCCAAGAGACCCAGTACTTC. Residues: CASSFWGGPVQETQYF.

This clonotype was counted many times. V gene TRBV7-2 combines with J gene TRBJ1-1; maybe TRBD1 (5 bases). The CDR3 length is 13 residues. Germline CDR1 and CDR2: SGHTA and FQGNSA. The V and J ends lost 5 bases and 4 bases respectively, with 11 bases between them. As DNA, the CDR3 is TGTGCCAGCAGCCCACAGGTAGGCACTGAAGCTTTCTTT. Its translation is CASSPQVGTEAFF.

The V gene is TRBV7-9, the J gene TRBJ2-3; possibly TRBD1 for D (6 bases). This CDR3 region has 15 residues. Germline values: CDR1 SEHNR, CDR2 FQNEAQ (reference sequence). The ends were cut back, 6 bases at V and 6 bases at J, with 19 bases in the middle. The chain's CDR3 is CASSHTGPAADTQYF. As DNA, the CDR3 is TGTGCCAGCAGTCATACAGGGCCTGCAGCCGATACGCAGTATTTT.

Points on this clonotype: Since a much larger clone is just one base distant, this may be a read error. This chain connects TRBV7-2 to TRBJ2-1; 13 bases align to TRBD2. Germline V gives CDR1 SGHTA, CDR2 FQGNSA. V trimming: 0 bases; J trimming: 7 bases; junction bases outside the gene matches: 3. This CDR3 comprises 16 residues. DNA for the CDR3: TGTGCCAGCAGCTTAGCCGGGACTAGCGGGACTAATGAGCAGTTCTTC. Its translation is CASSLAGTSGTNEQFF.

CDR3 in amino acids: CASSQTTRIPGELFF. CDR3 nucleotide sequence: TGCGCCAGCAGCCAAACGACTAGAATCCCCGGGGAGCTGTTTTTT. This sequence joins TRBV4-3 and TRBJ2-2; D might be TRBD2 (6 bases). V lost 2 bases to trimming and J lost 6 bases, with 13 bases between them. Germline V gives CDR1 LGHNA, CDR2 YSLEER. The length of the CDR3 is 15 residues.

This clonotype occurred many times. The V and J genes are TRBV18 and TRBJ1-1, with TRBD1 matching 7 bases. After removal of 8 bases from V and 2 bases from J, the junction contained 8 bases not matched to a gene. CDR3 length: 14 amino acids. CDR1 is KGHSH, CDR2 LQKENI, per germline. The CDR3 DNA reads TGTGCCAGCAGTCCGGGACAGACCAACACTGAAGCTTTCTTT. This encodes CASSPGQTNTEAFF. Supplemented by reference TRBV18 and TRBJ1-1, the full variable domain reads NAGVMQNPRHLVRRRGQEARLRCSPMKGHSHVYWYRQLPEEGLKFMVYLQKENIIDESGMPKERFSAEFPKEGPSILRIQQVVRGDSAAYFCASSPGQTNTEAFFGQGTRLTVV.

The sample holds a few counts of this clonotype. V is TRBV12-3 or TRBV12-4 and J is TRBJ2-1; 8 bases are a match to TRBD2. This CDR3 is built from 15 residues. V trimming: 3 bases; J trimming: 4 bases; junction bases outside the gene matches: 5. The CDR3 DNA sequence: TGTGCCAGCAGTTTTGGGGTAGCGGGATACAATGAGCAGTTCTTC. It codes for CASSFGVAGYNEQFF.

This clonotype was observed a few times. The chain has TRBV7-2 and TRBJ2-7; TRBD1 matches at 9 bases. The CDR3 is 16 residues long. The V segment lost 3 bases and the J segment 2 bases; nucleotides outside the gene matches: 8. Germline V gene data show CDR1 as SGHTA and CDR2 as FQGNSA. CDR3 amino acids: CASSFGRQGVTYEQYV. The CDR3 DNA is TGTGCCAGCAGCTTTGGGAGACAGGGGGTTACCTACGAGCAGTACGTC.

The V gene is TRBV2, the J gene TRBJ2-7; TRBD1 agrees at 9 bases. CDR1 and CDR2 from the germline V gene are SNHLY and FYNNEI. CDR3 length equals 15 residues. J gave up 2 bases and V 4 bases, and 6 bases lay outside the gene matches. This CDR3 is CASSGGQGKAYEQYF. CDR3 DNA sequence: TGTGCCAGCAGTGGGGGACAGGGTAAAGCCTACGAGCAGTACTTC.

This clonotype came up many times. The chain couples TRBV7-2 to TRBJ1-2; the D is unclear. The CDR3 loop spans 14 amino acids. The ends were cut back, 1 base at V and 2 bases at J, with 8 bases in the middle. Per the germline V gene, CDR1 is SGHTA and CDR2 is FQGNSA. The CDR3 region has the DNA TGTGCCAGCAGCTTAGTGCCAGAAAACTATGGCTACACCTTC. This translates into CASSLVPENYGYTF. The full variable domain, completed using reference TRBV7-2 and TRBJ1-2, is GAGVSQSPSNKVTEKGKDVELRCDPISGHTALYWYRQSLGQGLEFLIYFQGNSAPDKSGLPSDRFSAERTGGSVSTLTIQRTQQEDSAVYLCASSLVPENYGYTFGSGTRLTVV.

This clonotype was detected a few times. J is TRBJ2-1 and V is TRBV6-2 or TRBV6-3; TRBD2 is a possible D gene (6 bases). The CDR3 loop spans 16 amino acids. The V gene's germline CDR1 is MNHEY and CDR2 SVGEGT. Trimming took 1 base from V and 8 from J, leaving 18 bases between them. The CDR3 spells CASSYWGVTAGDEQFF. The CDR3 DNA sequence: TGTGCCAGCAGTTACTGGGGGGTGACTGCGGGCGATGAGCAGTTCTTC.

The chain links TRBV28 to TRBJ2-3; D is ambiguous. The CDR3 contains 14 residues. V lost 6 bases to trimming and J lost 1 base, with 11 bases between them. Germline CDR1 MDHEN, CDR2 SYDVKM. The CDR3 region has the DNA TGTGCCAGCAGCGCCATGAAGGGCACAGATACGCAGTATTTT. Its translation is CASSAMKGTDTQYF.

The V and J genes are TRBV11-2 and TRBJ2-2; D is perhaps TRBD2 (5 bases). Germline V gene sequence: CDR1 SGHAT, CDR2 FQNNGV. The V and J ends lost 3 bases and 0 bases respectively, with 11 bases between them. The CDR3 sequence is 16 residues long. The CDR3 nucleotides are TGTGCCAGCAGCTTGATCTTAGCGCCGAACACCGGGGAGCTGTTTTTT. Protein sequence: CASSLILAPNTGELFF.

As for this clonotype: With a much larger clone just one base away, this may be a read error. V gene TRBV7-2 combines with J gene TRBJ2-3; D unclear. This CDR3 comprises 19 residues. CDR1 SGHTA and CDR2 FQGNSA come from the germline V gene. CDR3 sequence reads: CASSLKPPKRRLNTDTRYF. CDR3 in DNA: TGTGCCAGCAGCTTAAAACCACCCAAGCGACGCCTTAACACAGATACGCGGTATTTT. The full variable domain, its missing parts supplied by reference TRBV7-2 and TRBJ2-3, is GAGVSQSPSNKVTEKGKDVELRCDPISGHTALYWYRQSLGQGLEFLIYFQGNSAPDKSGLPSDRFSAERTGGSVSTLTIQRTQQEDSAVYLCASSLKPPKRRLNTDTRYFGPGTRLTVL.

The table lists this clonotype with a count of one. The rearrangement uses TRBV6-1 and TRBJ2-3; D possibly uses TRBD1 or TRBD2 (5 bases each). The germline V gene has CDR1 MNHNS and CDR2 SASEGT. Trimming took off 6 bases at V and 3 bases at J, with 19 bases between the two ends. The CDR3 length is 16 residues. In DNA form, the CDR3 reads TGTGCCAGCAGCCGGACATGGTCGGGGAGAACAGATACGCAGTATTTT. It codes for CASSRTWSGRTDTQYF.

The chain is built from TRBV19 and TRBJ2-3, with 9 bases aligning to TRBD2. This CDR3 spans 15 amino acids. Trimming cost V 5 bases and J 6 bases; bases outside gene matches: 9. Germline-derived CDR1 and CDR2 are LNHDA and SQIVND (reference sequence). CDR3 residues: CASSAVAGVWDTQYF. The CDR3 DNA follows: TGTGCCAGTAGTGCAGTAGCGGGAGTATGGGATACGCAGTATTTT.

The DNA for the CDR3 is TGTGCCAGCAGCTTCCTGGGACGCTCCTACGAGCAGTACTTC. It yields the protein CASSFLGRSYEQYF. The V gene is TRBV11-2, the J gene TRBJ2-7; TRBD1 or TRBD2 may be the D gene (5 bases each). Trimming shortened V by 3 bases and J by 0 bases, and 9 bases separated the two germline ends. The CDR3 has 14 amino acids. Germline CDR1 SGHAT, CDR2 FQNNGV. The complete variable domain, with remaining parts taken from reference TRBV11-2 and TRBJ2-7, reads EAGVAQSPRYKIIEKRQSVAFWCNPISGHATLYWYQQILGQGPKLLIQFQNNGVVDDSQLPKDRFSAERLKGVDSTLKIQPAKLEDSAVYLCASSFLGRSYEQYFGPGTRLTVT.

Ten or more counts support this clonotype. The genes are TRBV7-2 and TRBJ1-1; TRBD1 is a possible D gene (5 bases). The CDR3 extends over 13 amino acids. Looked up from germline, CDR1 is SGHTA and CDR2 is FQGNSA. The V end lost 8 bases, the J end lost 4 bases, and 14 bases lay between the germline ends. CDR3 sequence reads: CASGDPPLTEAFF. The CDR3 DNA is TGTGCCAGCGGGGACCCCCCACTCACTGAAGCTTTCTTT.

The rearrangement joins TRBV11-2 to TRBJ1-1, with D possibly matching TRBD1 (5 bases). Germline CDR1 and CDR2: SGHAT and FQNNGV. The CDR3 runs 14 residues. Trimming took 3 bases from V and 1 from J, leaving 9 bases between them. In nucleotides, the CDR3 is TGTGCCAGCAGCTTTACGAGGGGGAACACTGAAGCTTTCTTT. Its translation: CASSFTRGNTEAFF.

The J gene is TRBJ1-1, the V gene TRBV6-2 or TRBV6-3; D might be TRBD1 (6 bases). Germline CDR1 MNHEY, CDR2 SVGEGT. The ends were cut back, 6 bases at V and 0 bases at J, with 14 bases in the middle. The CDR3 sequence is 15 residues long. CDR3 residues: CASRYLDRLNTEAFF. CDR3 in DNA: TGTGCCAGCAGATACCTTGACAGGTTGAACACTGAAGCTTTCTTT.

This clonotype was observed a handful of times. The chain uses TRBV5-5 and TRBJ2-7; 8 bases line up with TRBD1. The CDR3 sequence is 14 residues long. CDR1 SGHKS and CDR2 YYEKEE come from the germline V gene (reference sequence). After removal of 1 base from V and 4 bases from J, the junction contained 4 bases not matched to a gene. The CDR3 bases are TGTGCCAGCAGCTTGTATGGGACAGGATACGAGCAGTACTTC. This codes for CASSLYGTGYEQYF.

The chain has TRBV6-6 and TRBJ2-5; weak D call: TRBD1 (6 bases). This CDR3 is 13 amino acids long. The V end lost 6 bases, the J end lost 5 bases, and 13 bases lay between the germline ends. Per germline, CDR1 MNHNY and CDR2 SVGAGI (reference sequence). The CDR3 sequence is CASSRQESETQYF. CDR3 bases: TGTGCCAGCAGCCGACAGGAATCGGAGACCCAGTACTTC.

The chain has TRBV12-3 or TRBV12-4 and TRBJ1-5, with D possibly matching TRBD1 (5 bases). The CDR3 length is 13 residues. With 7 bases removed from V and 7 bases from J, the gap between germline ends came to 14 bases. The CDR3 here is CASNPQGRQPQHF. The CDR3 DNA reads TGTGCCAGCAACCCGCAGGGCAGGCAGCCCCAGCATTTT.

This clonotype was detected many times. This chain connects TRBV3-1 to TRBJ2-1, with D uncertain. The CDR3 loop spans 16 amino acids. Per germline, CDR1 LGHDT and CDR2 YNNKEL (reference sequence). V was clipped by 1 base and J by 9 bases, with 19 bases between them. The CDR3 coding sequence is TGTGCCAGCAGCCAAGCGAACCCCCCGGGTGTCGGTGAGCAGTTCTTC. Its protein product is CASSQANPPGVGEQFF.

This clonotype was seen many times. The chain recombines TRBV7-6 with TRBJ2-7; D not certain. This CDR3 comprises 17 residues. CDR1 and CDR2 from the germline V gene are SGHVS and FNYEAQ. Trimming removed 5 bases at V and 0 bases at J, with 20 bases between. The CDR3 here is CASSHTRVARSSYEQYF. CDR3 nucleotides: TGTGCCAGCAGCCACACCCGGGTGGCCCGAAGCTCCTACGAGCAGTACTTC.

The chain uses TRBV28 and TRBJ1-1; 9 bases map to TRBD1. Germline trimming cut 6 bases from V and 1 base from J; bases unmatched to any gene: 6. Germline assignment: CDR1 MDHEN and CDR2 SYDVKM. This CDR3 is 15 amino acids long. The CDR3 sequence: CASRGQGQANTEAFF. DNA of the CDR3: TGTGCCAGCAGAGGACAGGGGCAGGCGAACACTGAAGCTTTCTTT.

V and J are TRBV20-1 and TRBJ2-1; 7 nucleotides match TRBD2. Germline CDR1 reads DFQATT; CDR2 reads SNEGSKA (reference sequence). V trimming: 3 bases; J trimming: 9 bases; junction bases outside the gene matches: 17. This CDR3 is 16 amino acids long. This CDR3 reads CSASRLAASPSGEQFF. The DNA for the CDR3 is TGCAGTGCTAGCCGGCTAGCGGCCTCCCCGAGCGGTGAGCAGTTCTTC.

CDR3 bases: TGTGCCAGCAGCGCCGGCTTAGGCCCAGATACGCAGTATTTT. This codes for CASSAGLGPDTQYF. The V gene is TRBV7-2, the J gene TRBJ2-3; no definite D call. This CDR3 is 14 amino acids long. V lost 5 bases to trimming and J lost 4 bases, with 13 bases between them. Per the germline V gene, CDR1 is SGHTA and CDR2 is FQGNSA.

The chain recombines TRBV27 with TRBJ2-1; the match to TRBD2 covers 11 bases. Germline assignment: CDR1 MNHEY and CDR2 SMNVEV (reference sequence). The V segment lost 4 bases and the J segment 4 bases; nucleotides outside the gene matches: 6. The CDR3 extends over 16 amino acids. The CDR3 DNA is TGTGCCAGCAGTTCAGGACTAGCGGGCCCATACAATGAGCAGTTCTTC. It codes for CASSSGLAGPYNEQFF.

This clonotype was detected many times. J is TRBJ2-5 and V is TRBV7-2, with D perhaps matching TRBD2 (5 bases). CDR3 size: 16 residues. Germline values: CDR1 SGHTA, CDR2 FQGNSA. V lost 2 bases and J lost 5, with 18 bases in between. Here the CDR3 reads CASSLLTGSPPETQYF. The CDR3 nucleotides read TGTGCCAGCAGCTTATTAACGGGATCCCCTCCGGAGACCCAGTACTTC.